This T cell receptor beta chain was recovered during a study of beta chain features in type 1 diabetes. Overall study results and limits: Moderate yet significant TCRB CDR3 shortening was seen in Type 1 diabetes patients in all four CD4+ subsets.

The CDR3 totals 14 residues. Germline lookup yields CDR1 MNHNS and CDR2 SASEGT. V lost 4 bases and J 3 bases, leaving 12 bases between the germline ends. Reverse transcription of all isolated RNA meant that expressed TCRB transcripts were sequenced. The method was immunoSEQ multiplex PCR; TCRdb's version includes in-frame clones alone and lacks a portion of them. The sample contains some 240,000 clones, around 16% of which appear only once. Using CD45RO/CCR7/CD25/CD127/CD95/CD27, CD4+ naive, central memory, regulatory and stem cell-like memory cells were sorted. Over 95% purity was reached by all sorted populations. Notes on this clone: Its antigen remains unidentified.

The receptor comes from a man aged 25 to 40 with type 1 diabetes. This chain joins TRBV6-1 and TRBJ2-5, with D tentatively TRBD1 (6 bases). The sample comprised naive CD4+ T cells from blood. The CDR3 DNA reads TGTGCCAGCAGTGGGCGGGCAGGGGAAGAGACCCAGTACTTC. Translated: CASSGRAGEETQYF.